This T cell receptor (beta chain) was recovered during a study of early stage breast cancer tumors. Study-level points and caveats: Compared with adjacent normal breast, tumors showed about 2.5-fold denser, more clonal T cells. Functional markers like CD4, CD8 and FOXP3 were missed in bulk sequencing. In about 90% of the 16 patients, blood comparison separated tumor from normal breast.

As concerns this clone: Its antigen is undetermined.

The data were produced by immunoSEQ multiplex PCR, yet TCRdb's version contains in-frame clones alone and is incomplete. The data show 45,000 to 60,000 clones, around nine tenths seen once. Sequencing was done on a sample of blood. The TCR sequence derives from a person aged 65-85 years with breast cancer.

CDR3 sequence: CASSTPGLEDTQYF. CDR3 nucleotide sequence: TGTGCCAGCAGCACCCCGGGACTTGAAGATACGCAGTATTTT. The chain uses TRBV9 and TRBJ2-3, with a weak D call TRBD2 (6 bases). V lost 4 bases, J lost 5 bases, and 14 bases lay in between. Germline CDR1 SGDLS, CDR2 YYNGEE. This CDR3 region has 14 residues.